The clone carrying this T cell receptor beta chain was detected a few times. Its matching antigen is unknown. Sequencing targeted expressed TCRB transcripts, as all isolated RNA had been reverse transcribed. Around 3.5 million reads on average were seen across naive, central memory and regulatory T cell samples. Measured with immunoSEQ multiplex PCR; TCRdb has only the in-frame clones, and not every one. The data show hundreds of thousands of clones, about an eighth seen once. Trimming took off 0 bases at V and 2 bases at J, with 12 bases between the two ends. The germline gives CDR1 LGHNA, CDR2 YSLEER. The CDR3 is made up of 16 amino acids. The sample is drawn from a study of beta chain features in type 1 diabetes. Purity of each sorted population was above 98%. Study outcomes and limitations: TCRB CDR3s were moderately but significantly shorter in Type 1 diabetes patients in all four CD4+ subsets. Fewer insertions but more deletions were seen at VDJ junctions in type 1 diabetes patients. Sequencing from cDNA could over-represent high-TCR-expressing cells.

The origin of this receptor is a man aged 18 to 29 with type 1 diabetes. The chain joins TRBV4-3 to TRBJ2-3, with D possibly matching TRBD1 (5 bases). The sequencing input was naive CD4+ T cells from blood. The CDR3 DNA reads TGCGCCAGCAGCCAAGATATAGGGGCGCTCACAGATACGCAGTATTTT. Residues: CASSQDIGALTDTQYF.